This T cell receptor (beta chain) emerged from a study of blood T cell repertoires in COVID-19. As for the study in general: COVID-19 samples, acute and convalescent, were from the United States, Italy and Spain.

Clones were sequenced by immunoSEQ multiplex PCR, and TCRdb holds only the in-frame ones, with some missing. The sample lists roughly 220,000 clones, 65% to 85% occurring once. There are 16 residues in the CDR3. V dropped 0 bases and J dropped 7 bases, with 15 bases sitting between them. Germline V gene sequence: CDR1 MNHEY, CDR2 SVGAGI. The receptor was derived from a man younger than 40 with acute COVID-19. This chain uses TRBV6-5 with TRBJ1-4; D remains ambiguous. Material: PBMCs or T cells enriched from blood (not recorded which). The DNA for the CDR3 is TGTGCCAGCAGTTACTCGCCCCCTCCGTGGCCTGAAAAACTGTTTTTT. This sequence encodes CASSYSPPPWPEKLFF.